The rows below give T cell receptor beta chains drawn from one sample of a study of blood T cell repertoires in COVID-19. Profiling relied on immunoSEQ multiplex PCR, and the TCRdb table lists in-frame clones only, not all of them. The sample yields about 110,000 clones, around 78% seen once. The sequenced material came from peripheral blood. These receptors all stem from an elderly man with COVID-19, enrolled during active disease. CDR3s leave out the opening cysteine and the closing phenylalanine or tryptophan. Fields, in order: J gene, V gene, CDR3 protein.

>TRBJ1-3|TRBV7-9
ASSHRDRGNTIY
>TRBJ1-1|TRBV4-3
ASSRRGTGAEAF
>TRBJ1-1|TRBV10-3
ATTGGQGSNTEAF
>TRBJ2-3|TRBV5-1
ASSLGREVDTQY
>TRBJ2-7|TRBV19
ASSADSGYEQY
>TRBJ2-7|TRBV19
ASNMGTFSYEQY
>TRBJ2-3|TRBV3-1/TRBV3-2
ASSAGLAGGLSTDTQY
>TRBJ2-2|TRBV29-1
SVEDFIQGTGELF
>TRBJ2-7|TRBV11-1
ASSLAGALPYEQY
>TRBJ2-1|TRBV5-8
ASSLGNRAVYNEQF
>TRBJ2-7|TRBV11-3
ASSLGRGLDYEQY
>TRBJ2-2|TRBV13
ASSQGLADLTGELF
>TRBJ1-6|TRBV6-6
ASSYTDRALH